The 27 T cell receptor beta chains reported below all come from one sample, sequenced in a study of blood T cells in healthy people across ages. The authors ran a second PCR of roughly 7 to 11 cycles using a sample-barcoded 5' primer and a J-beta primer mix. TCRdb processed the 5' RACE reads anew with MiXCR; each CDR3 protein has one entry. The sample lists approximately 830,000 distinct CDR3 sequences, approximately 67% occurring once. The sequenced sample was blood. The source is a man aged 25-40 years in good health.

CDR3 region: CASSGGGKETQYF. The DNA for the CDR3 is TGTGCCAGCAGTGGGGGGGGAAAAGAGACCCAGTACTTC. This chain connects TRBV25-1 to TRBJ2-5; 7 nucleotides match TRBD2. V lost 4 bases, J lost 3 bases, and 2 bases stayed unmatched. CDR1 MGHDK and CDR2 SYGVNS come from the germline V gene. CDR3 length equals 13 residues.

The chain combines TRBV11-3 with TRBJ2-1; 9 bases align to TRBD1. Germline assignment: CDR1 SGHNT and CDR2 YENEEA. V trimming: 5 bases; J trimming: 6 bases; junction bases outside the gene matches: 11. The CDR3 is made up of 16 amino acids. The CDR3 here is CASSVVSGTGTNEQFF. The CDR3 DNA sequence: TGTGCCAGCAGCGTAGTGAGTGGGACAGGGACCAATGAGCAGTTCTTC.

This clonotype was counted only a few times. This may arise from a read error, as a much more abundant clone is one base away. The chain couples TRBV5-6 to TRBJ2-2; TRBD2 matches at 7 bases. This CDR3 comprises 17 residues. Germline V gene lookup returns CDR1 SGHDT and CDR2 YYEEEE. Germline trimming cut 0 bases from V and 6 bases from J; bases unmatched to any gene: 11. CDR3 in amino acids: CASSLDRAGWSAGELFF. CDR3 DNA: TGTGCCAGCAGCTTGGATCGAGCGGGGTGGTCCGCCGGGGAGCTGTTTTTT.

The rearrangement joins TRBV5-1 to TRBJ2-7; D uncertain. The end of the DNA aligns better with TRBJ2-5, so the J call may be wrong. The CDR3 totals 15 residues. The germline gives CDR1 SGHRS, CDR2 YFSETQ. The CDR3 DNA sequence: TGCGCCAGCAGCTGGTCCTCTACAAGGGCGGAGACCCAGTACTTC. Amino acids: CASSWSSTRAETQYF.

This clonotype was counted only a few times. The V call is TRBV6-2 or TRBV6-3, the J call TRBJ2-3; a possible D gene is TRBD2 (6 bases). The ends were cut back, 7 bases at V and 3 bases at J, with 20 bases in the middle. The length of the CDR3 is 16 residues. From germline, CDR1 is MNHEY and CDR2 SVGEGT. CDR3: CASTPGTPAPTDTQYF. CDR3 bases: TGTGCCAGCACCCCAGGGACTCCCGCACCTACAGATACGCAGTATTTT.

The chain links TRBV6-6 to TRBJ1-2; unclear D gene. Trimming took 5 bases from V and 5 from J, leaving 9 bases between them. CDR1 is MNHNY and CDR2 is SVGAGI in the germline V gene (reference sequence). The CDR3 extends over 12 amino acids. The CDR3 DNA follows: TGTGCCAGCAGTCAAGGACGGTATGGCTACACCTTC. Residues: CASSQGRYGYTF.

V is TRBV12-3 or TRBV12-4 and J is TRBJ1-5; 7 bases fit TRBD1. Trimming removed 5 bases from V and 4 bases from J; junction bases left unmatched: 11. The CDR3 contains 16 residues. CDR3 residues: CASSLGTARSNQPQHF. The CDR3 bases are TGTGCCAGCAGTCTGGGGACAGCTCGTAGTAATCAGCCCCAGCATTTT.

This chain joins TRBV27 and TRBJ2-1, with no clear D. The CDR3 is made up of 13 amino acids. V lost 5 bases, J lost 9 bases, and 14 bases lay in between. CDR1 is MNHEY, CDR2 SMNVEV, per germline (reference sequence). The CDR3 sequence: CASSRPPGGEQFF. CDR3 DNA: TGTGCCAGCAGTAGACCACCTGGCGGTGAGCAGTTCTTC.

V gene TRBV7-8 combines with J gene TRBJ1-5; tentative D call: TRBD1 (5 bases). From germline, CDR1 is SGHVS and CDR2 FQNEAQ. Trimming cost V 3 bases and J 3 bases, with 9 bases left between them. The CDR3 totals 14 residues. CDR3 sequence reads: CASSFGGINQPQHF. CDR3 DNA: TGTGCCAGCAGCTTTGGGGGAATCAATCAGCCCCAGCATTTT.

This chain joins TRBV11-2 and TRBJ2-7; D is unresolved. Germline V gives CDR1 SGHAT, CDR2 FQNNGV. The CDR3 has 13 amino acids. V gave up 3 bases and J gave up 3 bases, with 9 bases separating them. CDR3 nucleotides: TGTGCCAGCAGCTTTCCTTCCCTCTACGAGCAGTACTTC. Amino acid sequence: CASSFPSLYEQYF. Using reference TRBV11-2 and TRBJ2-7 for the parts outside the CDR3, the full variable domain is EAGVAQSPRYKIIEKRQSVAFWCNPISGHATLYWYQQILGQGPKLLIQFQNNGVVDDSQLPKDRFSAERLKGVDSTLKIQPAKLEDSAVYLCASSFPSLYEQYFGPGTRLTVT.

The J gene is TRBJ2-7, the V gene TRBV6-2 or TRBV6-3; possible D gene TRBD1, 6 bases. V lost 7 bases to trimming and J lost 7 bases, with 23 bases between them. The CDR3 extends over 15 amino acids. Germline CDR1 reads MNHEY; CDR2 reads SVGEGT. CDR3 in amino acids: CASTHGTPPDNEQYF. The CDR3 DNA is TGTGCCAGCACTCACGGGACACCCCCCGACAATGAGCAGTACTTC.

The V gene is TRBV18, the J gene TRBJ1-2, with TRBD1 as a possible D gene (5 bases). Trimming removed 6 bases at V and 2 bases at J, with 16 bases between. Per germline, CDR1 KGHSH and CDR2 LQKENI. This CDR3 has 15 amino acids. The chain's CDR3 is CASSPLGDFNYGYTF. DNA of the CDR3: TGTGCCAGCTCGCCCTTAGGGGACTTCAACTATGGCTACACCTTC. Drawing the rest from reference TRBV18 and TRBJ1-2, the complete variable domain is NAGVMQNPRHLVRRRGQEARLRCSPMKGHSHVYWYRQLPEEGLKFMVYLQKENIIDESGMPKERFSAEFPKEGPSILRIQQVVRGDSAAYFCASSPLGDFNYGYTFGSGTRLTVV.

This chain uses TRBV6-4 with TRBJ1-6; a possible D gene is TRBD1 (5 bases). This CDR3 comprises 15 residues. V was clipped by 7 bases and J by 5 bases, with 15 bases between them. Per the germline V gene, CDR1 is MRHNA and CDR2 is SNTAGT. In DNA form, the CDR3 reads TGTGCCAGCATCCACCGGGACCGTAATAATTCACCCCTCCACTTT. Translated, it gives CASIHRDRNNSPLHF.

This clonotype appeared many times. The rearrangement links TRBV2 to TRBJ2-6; 7 nucleotides match TRBD1. Germline loops: CDR1 SNHLY, CDR2 FYNNEI. The CDR3 sequence is 18 residues long. V was pared by 4 bases and J by 1 base, with 10 bases of the junction left unmatched. CDR3 nucleotide sequence: TGTGCCAGCAGTGCTGCCAGGGGGAGAACATCTGGGGCCAACGTCCTGACTTTC. As protein: CASSAARGRTSGANVLTF. The variable domain in full, completed from reference TRBV2 and TRBJ2-6, reads EPEVTQTPSHQVTQMGQEVILRCVPISNHLYFYWYRQILGQKVEFLVSFYNNEISEKSEIFDDQFSVERPDGSNFTLKIRSTKLEDSAMYFCASSAARGRTSGANVLTFGAGSRLTVL.

This clonotype has more than one count but fewer than ten. The V and J genes are TRBV3-1 and TRBJ2-3, with 8 bases fitting TRBD2. The CDR3 runs to 20 residues. Germline V gene lookup returns CDR1 LGHDT and CDR2 YNNKEL (reference sequence). J lost 3 bases, V lost 2 bases, and 19 bases had no gene match. In DNA form, the CDR3 reads TGTGCCAGCAGCCAACCCCTTTGGGGGACTAGTGGTAATTTTACAGATACGCAGTATTTT. Its translation: CASSQPLWGTSGNFTDTQYF.

This clonotype has only a few counts. The gene calls are TRBV12-3 or TRBV12-4 and TRBJ1-2; D gene uncertain. V lost 5 bases, J lost 4 bases, and 8 bases lay in between. This CDR3 contains 12 residues. The CDR3 is CASSTALYGYTF. DNA for the CDR3: TGTGCCAGCAGTACCGCCCTCTATGGCTACACCTTC.

In this sample, this clonotype turned up a few times. V and J are TRBV5-1 and TRBJ2-5; 7 bases are a match to TRBD2. Germline V CDR1 and CDR2: SGHRS, YFSETQ. CDR3 length equals 15 residues. V lost 2 bases to trimming and J lost 4 bases; unmatched junction nucleotides: 8. CDR3 region: CASSFWHIAGETQYF. CDR3 sequence (DNA): TGCGCCAGCAGCTTCTGGCACATAGCGGGAGAGACCCAGTACTTC.

This clonotype was seen a handful of times. The rearrangement joins TRBV4-2 to TRBJ2-1, with unresolved D. Germline V lookup: CDR1 LGHNA, CDR2 YNFKEQ. The CDR3 loop spans 13 amino acids. Trimming cost V 2 bases and J 5 bases, with 7 bases left between them. The CDR3 DNA is TGTGCCAGCAGCCAACTCCGGGACAATGAGCAGTTCTTC. It yields the protein CASSQLRDNEQFF.

The rearrangement joins TRBV25-1 to TRBJ1-2; D remains ambiguous. The CDR3 is 13 residues long. The germline V gene encodes CDR1 MGHDK and CDR2 SYGVNS. Trimming cost V 8 bases and J 2 bases, with 12 bases left between them. The CDR3 sequence: CASAGEPNYGYTF. As DNA, the CDR3 is TGTGCCAGCGCCGGCGAACCGAACTATGGCTACACCTTC.

The chain employs TRBV6-5 and TRBJ2-1; 11 bases are shared with TRBD2. Germline V gene sequence: CDR1 MNHEY, CDR2 SVGAGI. V was clipped by 0 bases and J by 4 bases; unmatched bases: 8. The CDR3 totals 18 residues. The CDR3 loop reads CASSYSKFSGGDYNEQFF. The CDR3 DNA reads as TGTGCCAGCAGTTACTCGAAATTTAGCGGGGGGGATTACAATGAGCAGTTCTTC.

CDR3 DNA sequence: TGTGCCAGCAGAACTAGCGGGGCCTCCTACAATGAGCAGTTCTTC. Translating it yields CASRTSGASYNEQFF. The chain uses TRBV4-2 and TRBJ2-1, with TRBD2 matching over 10 bases. The CDR3 runs to 15 residues. Germline lookup yields CDR1 LGHNA and CDR2 YNFKEQ. Losses at the gene ends were 6 bases for V and 0 bases for J; bases not matched to a gene: 2.

The gene calls are TRBV6-1 and TRBJ1-4; D is uncertain. Germline lookup yields CDR1 MNHNS and CDR2 SASEGT. V lost 6 bases and J 3 bases, leaving 23 bases between the germline ends. The CDR3 is 18 residues long. CDR3 residues: CASSRLGPNLGANEKLFF. CDR3 in DNA: TGTGCCAGCAGCCGACTCGGCCCCAACCTTGGGGCTAATGAAAAACTGTTTTTT.

This clonotype has only a few counts. The chain has TRBV6-5 and TRBJ2-3; either TRBD1 or TRBD2 may supply D (5 bases each). Germline V lookup: CDR1 MNHEY, CDR2 SVGAGI. V dropped 0 bases and J dropped 2 bases, with 18 bases sitting between them. The CDR3 covers 18 residues. CDR3 in amino acids: CASSYSIPIGAYTDTQYF. For the CDR3, the DNA is TGTGCCAGCAGTTACTCGATCCCTATCGGGGCCTACACAGATACGCAGTATTTT.

V and J are TRBV2 and TRBJ2-3; 8 positions match TRBD1. V lost 0 bases and J lost 6; bases outside the gene matches: 5. The CDR3 sequence is 15 residues long. CDR1 is SNHLY and CDR2 is FYNNEI in the germline V gene. The CDR3 loop reads CASSEADRGSDTQYF. CDR3 DNA sequence: TGTGCCAGCAGTGAAGCTGACAGGGGTTCGGATACGCAGTATTTT.

This chain links TRBV12-3 or TRBV12-4 with TRBJ2-5, with TRBD2 matching over 10 bases. Trimming cost V 5 bases and J 3 bases; bases outside gene matches: 3. This CDR3 has 14 residues. CDR3 loop: CASSVGTSEETQYF. For the CDR3, the DNA is TGTGCCAGCAGTGTAGGGACTAGCGAAGAGACCCAGTACTTC.

This clonotype has only a few counts. This rearrangement joins TRBV7-2 to TRBJ2-1; 10 nucleotides align to TRBD2. Germline V gives CDR1 SGHTA, CDR2 FQGNSA. The CDR3 is made up of 15 amino acids. The J segment lost 5 bases and the V segment lost 6 bases, leaving 7 bases of the junction unmatched. The CDR3 sequence is CASRLPSGGDNEQFF. CDR3 nucleotides: TGTGCCAGCAGGCTGCCTAGCGGGGGAGACAATGAGCAGTTCTTC.

This clonotype was seen only a few times. The rearrangement uses TRBV27 and TRBJ2-3; 13 bases align to TRBD2. The CDR3 contains 16 residues. V was pared by 10 bases and J by 2 bases, with 9 bases of the junction left unmatched. Germline loops: CDR1 MNHEY, CDR2 SMNVEV (reference sequence). CDR3 residues: CANPGLAGNSTDTQYF. The CDR3 coding sequence is TGTGCCAACCCGGGACTAGCGGGGAACTCCACAGATACGCAGTATTTT.